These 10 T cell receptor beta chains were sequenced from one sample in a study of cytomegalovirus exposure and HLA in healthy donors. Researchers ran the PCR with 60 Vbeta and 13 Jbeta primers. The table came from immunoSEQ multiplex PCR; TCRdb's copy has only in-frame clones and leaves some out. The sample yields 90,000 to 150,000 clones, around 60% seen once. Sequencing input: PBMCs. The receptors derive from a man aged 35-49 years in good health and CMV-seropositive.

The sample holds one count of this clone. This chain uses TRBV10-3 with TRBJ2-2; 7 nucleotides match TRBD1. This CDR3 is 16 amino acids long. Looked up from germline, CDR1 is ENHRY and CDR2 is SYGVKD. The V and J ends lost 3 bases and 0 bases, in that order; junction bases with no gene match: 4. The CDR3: CAISDPTGANTGELFF. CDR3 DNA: TGTGCCATCAGTGACCCAACAGGGGCGAACACCGGGGAGCTGTTTTTT.

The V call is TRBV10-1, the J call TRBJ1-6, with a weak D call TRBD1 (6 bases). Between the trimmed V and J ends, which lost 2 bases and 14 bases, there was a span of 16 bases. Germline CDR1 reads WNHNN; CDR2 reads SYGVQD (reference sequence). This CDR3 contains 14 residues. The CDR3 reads CASSEGGAASTLHF. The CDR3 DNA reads TGCGCCAGCAGTGAGGGGGGCGCCGCTTCGACCCTCCACTTT.

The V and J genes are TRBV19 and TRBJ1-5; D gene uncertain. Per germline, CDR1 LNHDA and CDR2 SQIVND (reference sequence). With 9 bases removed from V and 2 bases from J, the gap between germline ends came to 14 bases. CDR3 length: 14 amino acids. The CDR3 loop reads CASGITGGNQPQHF. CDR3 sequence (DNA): TGTGCCAGCGGGATAACGGGAGGCAATCAGCCCCAGCATTTT.

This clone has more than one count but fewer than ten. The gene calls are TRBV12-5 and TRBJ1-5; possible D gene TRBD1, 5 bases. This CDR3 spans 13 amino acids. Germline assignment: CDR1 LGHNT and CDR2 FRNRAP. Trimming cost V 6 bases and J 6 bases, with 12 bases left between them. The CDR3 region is CASGGGAGQPQHF. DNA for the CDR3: TGTGCTAGTGGGGGGGGAGCTGGTCAGCCCCAGCATTTT.

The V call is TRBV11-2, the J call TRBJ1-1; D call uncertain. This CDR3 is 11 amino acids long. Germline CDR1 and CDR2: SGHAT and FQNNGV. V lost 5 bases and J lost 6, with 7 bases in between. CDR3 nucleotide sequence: TGTGCCAGCAGCGCCCAGTCTGAAGCTTTCTTT. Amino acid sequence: CASSAQSEAFF.

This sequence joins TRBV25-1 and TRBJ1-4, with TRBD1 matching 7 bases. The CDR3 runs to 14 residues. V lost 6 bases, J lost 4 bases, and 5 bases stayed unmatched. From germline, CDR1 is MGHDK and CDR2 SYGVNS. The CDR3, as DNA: TGTGCCAGCAGAGGACAGGTGAATAATGAAAAACTGTTTTTT. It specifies CASRGQVNNEKLFF.

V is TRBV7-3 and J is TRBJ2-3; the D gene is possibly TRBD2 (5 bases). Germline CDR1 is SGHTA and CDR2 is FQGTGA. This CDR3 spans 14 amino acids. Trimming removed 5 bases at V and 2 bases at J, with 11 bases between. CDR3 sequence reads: CASSRGWNTDTQYF. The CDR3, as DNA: TGTGCCAGCAGCCGAGGGTGGAACACAGATACGCAGTATTTT.

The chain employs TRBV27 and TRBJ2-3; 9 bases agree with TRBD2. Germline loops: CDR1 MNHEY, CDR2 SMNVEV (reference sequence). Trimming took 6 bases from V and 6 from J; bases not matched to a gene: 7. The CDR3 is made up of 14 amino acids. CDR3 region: CASRIAGVSDTQYF. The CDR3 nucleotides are TGTGCCAGCAGAATAGCGGGAGTATCTGATACGCAGTATTTT.

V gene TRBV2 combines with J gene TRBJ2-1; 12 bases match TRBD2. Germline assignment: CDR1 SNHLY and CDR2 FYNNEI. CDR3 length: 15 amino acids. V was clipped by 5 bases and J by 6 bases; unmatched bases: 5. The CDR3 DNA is TGTGCCAGCAGTACCCTAGCGGGAGGGATCAATGAGCAGTTCTTC. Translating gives CASSTLAGGINEQFF.

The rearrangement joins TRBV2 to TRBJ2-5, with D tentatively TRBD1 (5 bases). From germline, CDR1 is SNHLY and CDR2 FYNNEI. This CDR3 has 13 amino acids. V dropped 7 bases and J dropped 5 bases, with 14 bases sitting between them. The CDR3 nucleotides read TGTGCCAGCAAGGGTTTCCCAGGGGAGACCCAGTACTTC. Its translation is CASKGFPGETQYF.